This is a list of T cell receptor beta chains from one sample in a study of PD-1 blockade in classical Hodgkin lymphoma. Some clones are missing from TCRdb's copy, which holds only in-frame ones; the method was immunoSEQ multiplex PCR. The sample contains about 110,000 clones, roughly nine tenths of which appear only once. Sequencing was performed on peripheral blood mononuclear cells (PBMCs), taken before the second cycle of nivolumab. These receptors all stem from a human donor with classical Hodgkin lymphoma. Each CDR3 is given with its conserved first and last residue. The D gene is left open where the match is weak.

>TRBJ1-5|17|TRBV19|TRBD1
CASSIWDREESNQPQHF
>TRBJ2-5|14|TRBV12-5|TRBD1
CASATDRGSETQYF
>TRBJ1-2|15|TRBV5-6|TRBD1
CASSYRDRRPYGYTF
>TRBJ1-1|16|TRBV19|TRBD1
CASSPGTGRGNTEAFF
>TRBJ1-5|15|TRBV4-1|.
CASSQIAKINQPQHF
>TRBJ1-3|15|TRBV7-2|.
CASSPTAAAGNTIYF
>TRBJ1-1|15|TRBV5-6|.
CASSPGGDMNTEAFF
>TRBJ2-3|16|TRBV18|.
CASSSSGTTSTDTQYF
>TRBJ2-7|17|TRBV23-1|TRBD1
CASSQTPGQGARYEQYF
>TRBJ2-4|15|TRBV28|.
CASSLGWQGRNIQYF
>TRBJ1-6|15|TRBV11-2|TRBD1
CASRTGQGPGSPLHF
>TRBJ2-3|15|TRBV7-7|.
CASSLSGTGRDTQYF
>TRBJ2-5|15|TRBV7-2|.
CASSLMLGVRETQYF
>TRBJ2-1|15|TRBV25-1|TRBD2
CASSEGTSGRGVQFF
>TRBJ1-2|13|TRBV6-5|.
CASSYGGGYGYTF
>TRBJ2-3|14|TRBV19|.
CASNGGLSTDTQYF
>TRBJ2-2|17|TRBV11-2|.
CASSPPAGAMNTGELFF
>TRBJ2-7|16|TRBV12-5|TRBD1
CASGLAPGQNSYEQYF
>TRBJ1-5|13|TRBV30|TRBD1
CAWGDSGIQPQHF
>TRBJ2-3|15|TRBV27|TRBD2
CASSRVGLAPTTQYF
>TRBJ2-7|15|TRBV7-2|TRBD2
CASSQAGLARHEQYF
>TRBJ2-7|15|TRBV7-2|TRBD1
CASSPDRAPSYEQYF
>TRBJ2-7|12|TRBV18|.
CASSARDYEQYF
>TRBJ1-5|16|TRBV7-9|TRBD1
CASSLETGGGNQPQHF
>TRBJ2-7|16|TRBV9|.
CASSVGRSQSSYEQYF
>TRBJ2-1|16|TRBV11-3|TRBD1
CASSLEGQGGHNEQFF
>TRBJ2-1|16|TRBV7-8|TRBD1
CASSLPGQGRSNEQFF
>TRBJ2-5|16|TRBV9|TRBD1
CASSLGQGVSQETQYF
>TRBJ2-1|18|TRBV5-1|TRBD2
CASSLASSGTVSYNEQFF
>TRBJ1-4|15|TRBV4-1|TRBD1
CASSQEGRGPEKLFF
>TRBJ2-3|12|TRBV9|.
CASSVGTDTQYF
>TRBJ2-7|15|TRBV5-1|TRBD2
CASSLRTSGFYEQYF
>TRBJ1-1|12|TRBV4-1|.
CASSQERGGAFF
>TRBJ2-1|12|TRBV7-6|.
CASSTRNSEQFF
>TRBJ1-1|11|TRBV28|.
CASSLGLEAFF
>TRBJ2-6|14|TRBV7-6|.
CASSRGSGANVLTF
>TRBJ1-5|13|TRBV6-4|.
CASSVQGNQPQHF